This T cell receptor beta chain was recorded in a study of blood T cells in healthy people across ages. Points from the study as a whole: Because donor CMV status was unknown, expanded clonotype changes were possibly confounded.

This clonotype was counted many times. Its specificity is not known. Combining a sample-barcoded 5' primer with a J-beta primer mix, a second PCR ran for about 6 to 12 cycles. All samples gave at least 3 million CDR3-containing paired-end reads. TCRdb fed the 5' RACE reads into MiXCR, producing one record per CDR3 protein. The profile shows roughly 700,000 distinct CDR3 sequences, 32% of them singletons. The CDR3 length is 18 residues. Losses at the gene ends were 4 bases for V and 5 bases for J; bases not matched to a gene: 11. Germline V gene lookup returns CDR1 SGHTA and CDR2 FQGNSA. This TCR came from an elderly woman in good health. The sequencing input was blood. The J gene is TRBJ2-5, the V gene TRBV7-2, with 15 bases identical to TRBD2. In nucleotides, the CDR3 is TGTGCCAGCAGCTCAGGACTAGCGGGGGGGCTGGGGCAGGAGACCCAGTACTTC. Its protein product is CASSSGLAGGLGQETQYF.